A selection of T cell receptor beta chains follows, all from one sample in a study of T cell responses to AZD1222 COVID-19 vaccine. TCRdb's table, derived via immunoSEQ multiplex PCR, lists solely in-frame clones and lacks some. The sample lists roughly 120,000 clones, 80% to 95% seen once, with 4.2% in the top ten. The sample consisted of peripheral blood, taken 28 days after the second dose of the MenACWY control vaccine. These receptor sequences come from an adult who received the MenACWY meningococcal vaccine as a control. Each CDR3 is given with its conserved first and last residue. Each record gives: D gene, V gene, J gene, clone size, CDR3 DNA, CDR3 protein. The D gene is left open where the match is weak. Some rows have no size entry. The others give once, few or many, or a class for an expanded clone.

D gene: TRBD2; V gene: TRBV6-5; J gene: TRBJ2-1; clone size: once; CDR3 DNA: TGTGCCAGCAACCCGGGAGGGCCCTACAATGAGCAGTTCTTC; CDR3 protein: CASNPGGPYNEQFF
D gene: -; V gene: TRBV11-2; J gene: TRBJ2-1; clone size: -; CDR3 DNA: TGTGCCAGCAGCTTACGGGAATCCAATTACAATGAGCAGTTCTTC; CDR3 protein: CASSLRESNYNEQFF
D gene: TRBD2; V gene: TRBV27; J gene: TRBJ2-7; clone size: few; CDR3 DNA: TGTTCTAGCGGGAGGCCCTACGAGCAGTACTTC; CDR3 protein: CSSGRPYEQYF
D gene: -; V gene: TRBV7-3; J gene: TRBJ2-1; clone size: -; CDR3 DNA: TGTGCCAGCAGCTTAACTCCTATGGGCTCCTACAATGAGCAGTTCTTC; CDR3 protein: CASSLTPMGSYNEQFF
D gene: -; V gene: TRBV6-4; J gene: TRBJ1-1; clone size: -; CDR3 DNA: TGTGCCAGCAGCAATAACGGGTTGAACACTGAAGCTTTCTTT; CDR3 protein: CASSNNGLNTEAFF
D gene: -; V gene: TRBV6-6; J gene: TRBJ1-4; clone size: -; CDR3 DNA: TGTGCCAGCAGGCCAGGGTATGGGACTAATGAAAAACTGTTTTTT; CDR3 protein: CASRPGYGTNEKLFF
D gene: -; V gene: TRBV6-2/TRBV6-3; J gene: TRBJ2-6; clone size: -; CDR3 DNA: TGTGCCAGCAGTTACTCGATTATATTACGGACCACGATTTCTGGGGCCAACGTCCTGACTTTC; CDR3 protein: CASSYSIILRTTISGANVLTF
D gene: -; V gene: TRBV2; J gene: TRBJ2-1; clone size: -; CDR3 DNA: TGTGCCACGACAACGGGCGAAAGCTCCTACAATGAGCAGTTCTTC; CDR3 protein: CATTTGESSYNEQFF
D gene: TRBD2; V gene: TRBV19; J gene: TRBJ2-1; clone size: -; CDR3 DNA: TGTGCCAGTAGGAACCCAGCGGGAGGGTCCCGAGAAAATGAGCAGTTCTTC; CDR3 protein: CASRNPAGGSRENEQFF
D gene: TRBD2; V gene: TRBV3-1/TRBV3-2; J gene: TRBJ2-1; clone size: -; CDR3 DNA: TGTGCCAGCAGCCAGTACGGGACTAGCGGGGTGAGTGCCTACAATGAGCAGTTCTTC; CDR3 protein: CASSQYGTSGVSAYNEQFF
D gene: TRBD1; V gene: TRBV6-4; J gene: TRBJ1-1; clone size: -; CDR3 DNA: TGTGCCAGCAGTGACCCCGCAGGGGGCGGAGGAGCTTTCTTT; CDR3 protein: CASSDPAGGGGAFF
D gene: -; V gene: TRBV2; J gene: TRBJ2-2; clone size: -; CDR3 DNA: TGTGCCAGCGAAAACACCGGGGAGCTGTTTTTT; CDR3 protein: CASENTGELFF
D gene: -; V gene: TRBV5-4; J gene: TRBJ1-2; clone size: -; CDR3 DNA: TGTGCCAGCAGCTCCCCAGGGCGCAGGGCTAACTATGGCTACACCTTC; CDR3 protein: CASSSPGRRANYGYTF
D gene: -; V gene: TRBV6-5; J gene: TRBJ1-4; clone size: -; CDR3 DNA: TGTGCCAGCAGCAACCGGGTATCGAGTGAAAAACTGTTTTTT; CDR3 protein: CASSNRVSSEKLFF
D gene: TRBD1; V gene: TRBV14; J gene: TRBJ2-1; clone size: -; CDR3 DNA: TGTGCCAGCAGCCTAGCCTCCTTTGGACAGGGGCCCTACAATGAGCAGTTCTTC; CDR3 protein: CASSLASFGQGPYNEQFF
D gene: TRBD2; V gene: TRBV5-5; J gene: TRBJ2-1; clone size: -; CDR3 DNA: TGTGCCAGCAGCTTGGGTCTAGCGGGAGTAAATGAGCAGTTCTTC; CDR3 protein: CASSLGLAGVNEQFF
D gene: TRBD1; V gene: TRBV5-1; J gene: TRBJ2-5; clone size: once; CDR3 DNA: TGCGCCAGCAGCCCCACAGACTACAGGGGTGGGGAGACCCAGTACTTC; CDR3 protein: CASSPTDYRGGETQYF
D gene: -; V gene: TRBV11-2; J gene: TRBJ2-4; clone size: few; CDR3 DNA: TGTGCCAGCAGCTTAGTCTCGGACTCACGGTACTTC; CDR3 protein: CASSLVSDSRYF
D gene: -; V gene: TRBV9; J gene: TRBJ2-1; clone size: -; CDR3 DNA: TGTGCCAGCAGCGTACGGGGAGTCGGGCCCAATGAGCAGTTCTTC; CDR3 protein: CASSVRGVGPNEQFF
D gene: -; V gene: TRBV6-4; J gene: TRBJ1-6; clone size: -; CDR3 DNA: TGTGCCAGCACGGCCCCCAGGGCCTACAATTCACCCCTCCACTTT; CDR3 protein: CASTAPRAYNSPLHF
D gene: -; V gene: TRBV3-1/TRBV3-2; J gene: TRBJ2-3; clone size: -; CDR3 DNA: TGTGCCAGCAAATTAGAGGGGCAGGGAACAGATACGCAGTATTTT; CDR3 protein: CASKLEGQGTDTQYF
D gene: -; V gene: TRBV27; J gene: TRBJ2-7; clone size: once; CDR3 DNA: TGTGCCAGCAGTTTGTCTTTCGGGACGTTGTCCTACGAGCAGTACTTC; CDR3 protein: CASSLSFGTLSYEQYF